The clone carrying this T cell receptor (beta chain) has ten or more counts. Its target is unknown. This specimen comes from a study of T cells in Graves' hyperthyroidism and ophthalmopathy. Study results and caveats: Most expanded thyroid clonotypes above 0.001 recurred in blood. A model of 13 V-J pairs discriminated ophthalmopathy from stable hyperthyroidism.

Exclusion followed for patients with uncontrolled infection, other autoimmune disease, pregnancy or lactation. Every diagnosis used clinical symptoms, serum thyroxine and TRAb, thyroid ultrasound and orbital computed tomography. There were TCR beta CDR3 regions amplified from RNA transcripts. First-round RT-PCR of the TCR CDR3 relied on the HTBI primer set. TCRdb re-called the multiplex PCR reads with MiXCR, one entry per CDR3 protein. The repertoire includes 130,000 to 150,000 distinct CDR3 sequences, about 20% of them detected once, and more than 60% sits in the top ten. The specimen sequenced was blood. The sequence came from a woman between 45 and 60 years old with Graves' hyperthyroidism that later progressed to Graves' ophthalmopathy.

CDR3 sequence: CASSLSRGRTDTQYF. The CDR3 nucleotides are TGTGCCAGCAGCCTTAGCAGGGGGCGGACAGATACGCAGTATTTT. This chain links TRBV5-4 with TRBJ2-3; 8 nucleotides line up with TRBD1. The CDR3 is 15 residues long. The V gene's germline CDR1 is SGHNT and CDR2 YYREEE (reference sequence). Trimming at V came to 4 bases and at J to 3 bases, leaving 7 bases not matched to a gene.